This T cell receptor (beta chain) stems from a study of early T cells in non-severe SARS-CoV-2 infection. Germline-derived CDR1 and CDR2 are MNHNS and SASEGT. V was trimmed by 7 bases and J by 1 base, leaving 8 bases between them. CDR3 length equals 12 residues. This clonotype was detected a few times. Attachment of unique molecular identifiers was made to individual cDNA molecules. One entry per CDR3 protein results from TCRdb running MiXCR on the 5' RACE reads. The sample shows about 60,000 distinct CDR3 sequences, around 10% of them seen only once. The genes are TRBV6-1 and TRBJ2-7, with no clear D. The sample consisted of whole blood. This sequence originates from an adult who was a healthcare worker with PCR-confirmed SARS-CoV-2 infection or an uninfected control (not recorded which). The CDR3 region is CASTRGSYEQYF. The CDR3 nucleotides read TGTGCCAGCACCAGAGGATCCTACGAGCAGTACTTC.